A selection of T cell receptor beta chains follows, all from one sample in a study of CD8 T cells in ankylosing spondylitis. MiXCR, run by TCRdb on the 5' RACE reads, gives a single entry per CDR3 protein. The table records fewer than 180,000 distinct CDR3 sequences, more than 40% of them present only once. Sequencing was done on a sample of synovial fluid, either unsorted or a sorted T cell fraction (not recorded which). The receptors here all came from a male donor with ankylosing spondylitis. CDR3s include the opening cysteine and the closing phenylalanine or tryptophan. D genes are given only for firm matches. The size of a clone is reported for some rows only, either as once, few or many, or as a class for expanded clones.

size: -; J: TRBJ2-7; D: TRBD1; V: TRBV19; CDR3: CASSMEQGTSYEQYF; DNA: TGTGCCAGTAGTATGGAACAGGGGACCTCCTACGAGCAGTACTTC
size: -; J: TRBJ2-5; D: -; V: TRBV5-1; CDR3: CASSSQLGGPQETQYF; DNA: TGCGCCAGCAGCTCCCAACTTGGGGGGCCCCAAGAGACCCAGTACTTC
size: few; J: TRBJ1-1; D: -; V: TRBV29-1; CDR3: CSARWGTEAFF; DNA: TGCAGCGCCCGGTGGGGCACTGAAGCTTTCTTT
size: -; J: TRBJ2-5; D: -; V: TRBV15; CDR3: CATSRGGLQETQYF; DNA: TGTGCCACCAGCAGGGGGGGACTGCAAGAGACCCAGTACTTC
size: -; J: TRBJ2-3; D: TRBD1; V: TRBV29-1; CDR3: CSVQGQGYTDTQYF; DNA: TGCAGCGTACAAGGACAGGGGTACACAGATACGCAGTATTTT
size: -; J: TRBJ1-2; D: -; V: TRBV18; CDR3: CASSLRIQGGYGYTF; DNA: TGTGCCAGCTCACTTCGGATACAGGGAGGCTATGGCTACACCTTC
size: -; J: TRBJ1-2; D: -; V: TRBV10-3; CDR3: CAINHGWGLINEVVNYGYTF; DNA: TGTGCCATCAATCATGGGTGGGGCCTCATCAACGAAGTCGTCAACTATGGCTACACCTTC
size: once; J: TRBJ2-1; D: TRBD1; V: TRBV9; CDR3: CASSVQTHRGPIHNEQFF; DNA: TGTGCCAGCAGCGTCCAAACACACAGGGGACCGATACACAATGAGCAGTTCTTC
size: -; J: TRBJ2-1; D: TRBD1; V: TRBV2; CDR3: CASSGGTGYWSEQFF; DNA: TGTGCCAGCAGTGGTGGGACAGGGTATTGGAGTGAGCAGTTCTTC
size: -; J: TRBJ2-3; D: TRBD2; V: TRBV25-1; CDR3: CASSEGFRREGSDTQYF; DNA: TGTGCCAGCAGTGAAGGGTTTCGGCGGGAGGGTAGCGATACGCAGTATTTT
size: -; J: TRBJ2-7; D: TRBD1; V: TRBV4-2; CDR3: CASSARQGTWNKQYF; DNA: TGTGCCAGCAGCGCGCGACAGGGAACCTGGAACAAGCAGTACTTC
size: -; J: TRBJ2-1; D: TRBD1; V: TRBV14; CDR3: CASSQGQGRQNYNEQFF; DNA: TGTGCCAGCAGCCAAGGACAGGGCCGCCAAAACTACAATGAGCAGTTCTTC
size: few; J: TRBJ2-7; D: -; V: TRBV14; CDR3: CASSLLPVYEQYF; DNA: TGTGCCAGCAGCCTCTTGCCCGTTTACGAGCAGTACTTC
size: once; J: TRBJ1-1; D: TRBD1; V: TRBV20-1; CDR3: CSAWIQGVETEAFF; DNA: TGCAGTGCTTGGATACAGGGGGTTGAGACTGAAGCTTTCTTT
size: -; J: TRBJ1-1; D: TRBD1; V: TRBV29-1; CDR3: CSADGQGPGTEAFF; DNA: TGCAGCGCAGATGGACAGGGACCGGGCACTGAAGCTTTCTTT
size: -; J: TRBJ2-7; D: TRBD2; V: TRBV7-2; CDR3: CASSFGGGNSYEQYF; DNA: TGTGCCAGCAGCTTCGGCGGGGGGAACTCCTACGAGCAGTACTTC
size: -; J: TRBJ2-7; D: TRBD2; V: TRBV7-6; CDR3: CASSWGGDEQYF; DNA: TGTGCCAGCAGCTGGGGAGGGGACGAGCAGTACTTC
size: -; J: TRBJ2-7; D: -; V: TRBV25-1; CDR3: CASRGLRTDRQYF; DNA: TGTGCCAGCAGGGGACTAAGGACAGATCGGCAGTACTTC
size: -; J: TRBJ2-2; D: TRBD1; V: TRBV28; CDR3: CASSLLDRGLSGELFF; DNA: TGTGCCAGCAGTTTATTGGACAGGGGTTTGTCCGGGGAGCTGTTTTTT
size: -; J: TRBJ2-3; D: -; V: TRBV15; CDR3: CATSRANTDTQYF; DNA: TGTGCCACCAGCAGAGCAAACACAGATACGCAGTATTTT